The following is a TCR beta chain sequence with its context. While unrecorded immune exposures were likely, the donors were nominally healthy when sampled. This specimen belongs to a study of cytomegalovirus exposure and HLA in healthy donors. The PCR contained 60 Vbeta and 13 Jbeta primers. How the authors handled the data: Counted up in a later analysis, unique TCR beta chains came to some 80 million, with about 9.9 million shared. Sequencing was performed with immunoSEQ multiplex PCR; in TCRdb, only in-frame clones are kept and a portion is missing. V and J calls and clone size come straight from that table; D and trimming were deduced from the DNA. This sample carries about 210,000 clones, 78% of them seen once, and the ten largest clones take approximately 0.47%. The ends were cut back, 7 bases at V and 6 bases at J, with 16 bases in the middle. Germline lookup yields CDR1 PRHDT and CDR2 FYEKMQ (reference sequence). This CDR3 spans 14 amino acids.

J is TRBJ1-5 and V is TRBV13; D unclear. The receptor was derived from a boy aged 5-17 years in good health and CMV-seronegative. Sequencing was carried out using PBMCs. CDR3 region: CASKRGFYVQPQHF. The DNA of the CDR3 is TGTGCCAGCAAAAGAGGGTTCTACGTTCAGCCCCAGCATTTT.